This is a list of T cell receptor beta chains from one sample in a study of radiotherapy plus CTLA-4 blockade in lung cancer. The protocol was immunoSEQ multiplex PCR, while the TCRdb copy is restricted to in-frame clones and leaves out a portion. The table includes some 66,000 clones, over 75% detected once. Sequencing was performed on peripheral blood, taken from a patient treated with radiotherapy plus ipilimumab. The receptor source for this set is a human donor with non-small cell lung cancer who had a partial response to radiotherapy plus ipilimumab. CDR3s include the opening cysteine and the closing phenylalanine or tryptophan. The D gene is left open where the match is weak. Clone size is shown for a subset of rows, as once, few, many or a class of expanded clone.

TRBV18	TRBJ2-7	-	-	CASSPPSGASYEQYF	TGTGCCAGCTCACCACCGTCAGGGGCATCCTACGAGCAGTACTTC
TRBV6-6	TRBJ2-7	few	-	CASSYSDRPYEQYF	TGTGCCAGCAGTTACTCGGACAGACCCTACGAGCAGTACTTC
TRBV15	TRBJ2-1	-	-	CATSRADNEQFF	TGTGCCACCAGCAGAGCAGACAATGAGCAGTTCTTC
TRBV28	TRBJ2-2	once	-	CASSLGPNTGELFF	TGTGCCAGCAGTTTAGGCCCAAACACCGGGGAGCTGTTTTTT
TRBV7-3	TRBJ2-2	few	TRBD2	CASSLSSGRARDGELFF	TGTGCCAGCAGCTTAAGTAGCGGGAGGGCCAGGGACGGGGAGCTGTTTTTT
TRBV11-2	TRBJ2-2	-	-	CASSLGRQGKLGELFF	TGTGCCAGCAGCTTAGGCCGGCAGGGGAAGTTGGGGGAGCTGTTTTTT
TRBV7-3	TRBJ2-1	-	TRBD1	CASSSGQGVYNEQFF	TGTGCCAGCAGCTCTGGACAGGGGGTTTACAATGAGCAGTTCTTC
TRBV30	TRBJ1-1	few	-	CAWSRTEAFF	TGTGCCTGGAGTCGGACTGAAGCTTTCTTT
TRBV4-2	TRBJ1-5	-	-	CASSQSPGPSNQPQHF	TGTGCCAGCAGCCAATCCCCAGGGCCCAGCAATCAGCCCCAGCATTTT
TRBV10-3	TRBJ1-1	once	-	CAISGGVNTEAFF	TGTGCCATCAGTGGGGGGGTGAACACTGAAGCTTTCTTT
TRBV28	TRBJ2-7	few	-	CASNSDWNTNEQYF	TGTGCCAGCAATTCCGATTGGAACACTAACGAGCAGTACTTC
TRBV7-9	TRBJ1-2	-	-	CASSLVSYGYTF	TGTGCCAGCAGCTTAGTCTCCTATGGCTACACCTTC
TRBV7-2	TRBJ2-7	-	-	CASSPGGEQYF	TGTGCCAGCAGCCCCGGGGGCGAGCAGTACTTC
TRBV27	TRBJ2-2	-	TRBD2	CANMAVAGRGELFF	TGTGCCAACATGGCAGTAGCGGGGAGGGGGGAGCTGTTTTTT
TRBV7-9	TRBJ2-1	-	-	CASSFPGTNNEQFF	TGTGCCAGCAGCTTCCCAGGGACAAACAATGAGCAGTTCTTC
TRBV11-2	TRBJ2-4	-	-	CASSRVRSLNIQYF	TGTGCCAGCAGCCGGGTACGGTCGCTAAACATTCAGTACTTC
TRBV25-1	TRBJ1-4	-	-	CASSEYQGGKKLFF	TGTGCCAGCAGTGAATATCAGGGTGGGAAAAAACTGTTTTTT
TRBV2	TRBJ2-7	-	-	CASRGEGYEQYF	TGTGCCAGTAGGGGGGAGGGCTACGAGCAGTACTTC
TRBV18	TRBJ2-1	-	TRBD2	CASSPLAGSLNEQFF	TGTGCCAGCTCACCCCTAGCGGGATCCTTAAATGAGCAGTTCTTC
TRBV27	TRBJ2-7	-	-	CATSPGRGLYEQYF	TGTGCCACATCCCCGGGCCGCGGGCTCTACGAGCAGTACTTC
TRBV5-4	TRBJ1-2	-	-	CASSLVDRGYTF	TGTGCCAGCAGCTTGGTAGATCGGGGCTACACCTTC
TRBV19	TRBJ2-7	-	TRBD1	CASSQPPGTGIYEQYF	TGTGCCAGTAGTCAACCCCCCGGGACAGGGATCTACGAGCAGTACTTC
TRBV30	TRBJ1-3	-	-	CAWSASRGNTIYF	TGTGCCTGGAGTGCCTCGAGAGGAAACACCATATATTTT
TRBV27	TRBJ2-7	-	TRBD1	CASRTGTGSYEQYF	TGTGCCAGCAGGACAGGGACGGGATCCTACGAGCAGTACTTC
TRBV2	TRBJ2-2	-	TRBD2	CASKGTSGYTGELFF	TGTGCCAGCAAGGGGACTAGCGGCTACACCGGGGAGCTGTTTTTT
TRBV5-1	TRBJ2-1	-	TRBD1	CASYQTGKDEQFF	TGCGCCAGCTACCAGACAGGGAAGGATGAGCAGTTCTTC
TRBV30	TRBJ2-1	once	-	CAGTRGTPFF	TGTGCCGGTACTCGGGGAACCCCGTTCTTC
TRBV6-1	TRBJ1-2	once	-	CASSEHRLNGYTF	TGTGCCAGCAGTGAGCACAGGTTAAATGGCTACACCTTC
TRBV10-3	TRBJ2-7	-	TRBD2	CATQTSGTTYEQYF	TGTGCCACCCAGACTAGCGGGACAACCTACGAGCAGTACTTC
TRBV5-1	TRBJ2-7	-	TRBD1	CASSLEGALGYEQYF	TGCGCCAGCAGCTTGGAGGGGGCCTTAGGGTACGAGCAGTACTTC
TRBV9	TRBJ2-5	-	-	CASSGVGSAATGETQYF	TGTGCCAGCAGCGGAGTAGGGTCAGCGGCAACGGGGGAGACCCAGTACTTC
TRBV4-1	TRBJ2-7	-	TRBD2	CASSQERLAGREQYF	TGCGCCAGCAGCCAAGAGAGACTAGCGGGAAGAGAGCAGTACTTC
TRBV7-8	TRBJ2-3	-	TRBD2	CASTTPRGTSGSRGDTQYF	TGTGCCAGCACCACCCCCCGGGGGACTAGCGGGAGCCGGGGAGATACGCAGTATTTT
TRBV5-1	TRBJ1-1	few	-	CASSLTVYTEAFF	TGCGCCAGCAGCTTGACGGTTTACACTGAAGCTTTCTTT
TRBV2	TRBJ2-1	-	TRBD2	CASSAELAGDNEQFF	TGTGCCAGCAGTGCGGAACTAGCGGGAGACAATGAGCAGTTCTTC
TRBV28	TRBJ2-1	-	-	CASSPHYEQFF	TGTGCCAGCAGTCCCCACTATGAGCAGTTCTTC
TRBV11-2	TRBJ2-7	-	-	CASSIQGTEQYF	TGTGCCAGCAGCATTCAGGGGACCGAGCAGTACTTC